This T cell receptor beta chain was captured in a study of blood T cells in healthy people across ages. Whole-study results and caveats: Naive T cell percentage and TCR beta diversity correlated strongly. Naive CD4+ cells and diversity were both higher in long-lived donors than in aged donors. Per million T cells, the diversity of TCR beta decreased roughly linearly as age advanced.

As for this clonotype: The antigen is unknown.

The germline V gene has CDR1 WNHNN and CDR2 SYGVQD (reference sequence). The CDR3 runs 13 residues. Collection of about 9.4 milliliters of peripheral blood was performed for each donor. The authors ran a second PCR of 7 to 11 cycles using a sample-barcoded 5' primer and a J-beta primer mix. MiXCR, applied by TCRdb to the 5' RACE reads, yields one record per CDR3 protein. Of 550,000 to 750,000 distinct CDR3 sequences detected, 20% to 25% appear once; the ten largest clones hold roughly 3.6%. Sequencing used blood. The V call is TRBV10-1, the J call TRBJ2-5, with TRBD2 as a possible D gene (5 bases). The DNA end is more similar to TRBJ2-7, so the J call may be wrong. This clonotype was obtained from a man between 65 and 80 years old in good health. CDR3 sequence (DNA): TGCGCCAGTCCGAGGGAGCGCGCCTACGAGCAGTACTTC. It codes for CASPRERAYEQYF.